This is a list of T cell receptor beta chains from one sample in a study of T cell responses to AZD1222 COVID-19 vaccine. Method: immunoSEQ multiplex PCR; TCRdb's copy keeps in-frame clones and lacks some. The sample carries about 110,000 clones, 92% recorded once. The starting material was peripheral blood, obtained on day 0 of AZD1222 vaccination. The receptors here all came from an adult in good health. Both conserved end residues are part of each CDR3. Each record gives: J gene, clone size, D gene, V gene, CDR3 DNA, CDR3 protein. D genes are given only for firm matches. The size field is filled for only some rows; it gives once, few, many or a size class.

j_gene: TRBJ1-1; abundance: .; d_gene: .; v_gene: TRBV3-1/TRBV3-2; CDR3nt: TGTGCCAGCAGCCCCCTCAGGGCGTGGGCGAACACTGAAGCTTTCTTT; CDR3aa: CASSPLRAWANTEAFF
j_gene: TRBJ2-2; abundance: .; d_gene: .; v_gene: TRBV30; CDR3nt: TGTGCCTGGAGTGTACTATGGGGGGCTGTCACCGGGGAGCTGTTTTTT; CDR3aa: CAWSVLWGAVTGELFF
j_gene: TRBJ2-6; abundance: .; d_gene: .; v_gene: TRBV19; CDR3nt: TGTGCCAGTAGTAAGGCCGCTCATGGGGCCAACGTCCTGACTTTC; CDR3aa: CASSKAAHGANVLTF
j_gene: TRBJ2-1; abundance: .; d_gene: TRBD2; v_gene: TRBV24-1; CDR3nt: TGTGCCACCAGTTCGGGGGGGAACGAGCAGTTCTTC; CDR3aa: CATSSGGNEQFF
j_gene: TRBJ1-2; abundance: .; d_gene: .; v_gene: TRBV11-2; CDR3nt: TGTGCCAGCAGCTTAGAGGTTACGACCTATGGCTACACCTTC; CDR3aa: CASSLEVTTYGYTF
j_gene: TRBJ1-2; abundance: .; d_gene: .; v_gene: TRBV24-1; CDR3nt: TGTGCCACCAGTGATTTGCATCGGACAAGCGGCTACACCTTC; CDR3aa: CATSDLHRTSGYTF
j_gene: TRBJ1-6; abundance: .; d_gene: TRBD1; v_gene: TRBV7-8; CDR3nt: TGTGCCAGCAGAGTAGGACAGGGTGCTAATTCACCCCTCCACTTT; CDR3aa: CASRVGQGANSPLHF
j_gene: TRBJ2-2; abundance: .; d_gene: .; v_gene: TRBV5-5; CDR3nt: TGTGCCAGCAGCTTTTTACCCGGGGAGCTGTTTTTT; CDR3aa: CASSFLPGELFF
j_gene: TRBJ1-3; abundance: .; d_gene: TRBD1; v_gene: TRBV27; CDR3nt: TGTGCCAGCAGTCCCCACCCGACAGGGGGCCCTGGAAACACCATATATTTT; CDR3aa: CASSPHPTGGPGNTIYF
j_gene: TRBJ2-2; abundance: .; d_gene: .; v_gene: TRBV6-4; CDR3nt: TGTGCCAGCAGCGACGGGAGCGCGAGTTCCGGGGAGCTGTTTTTT; CDR3aa: CASSDGSASSGELFF
j_gene: TRBJ1-2; abundance: .; d_gene: .; v_gene: TRBV20-1; CDR3nt: TGCAGTGCTAGGCGGGGAGGCTACACCTTC; CDR3aa: CSARRGGYTF
j_gene: TRBJ1-5; abundance: .; d_gene: TRBD1; v_gene: TRBV5-5; CDR3nt: TGTGCCAGCAGCGAGGACAGGGGGACCTCTTGGGATCAGCCCCAGCATTTT; CDR3aa: CASSEDRGTSWDQPQHF
j_gene: TRBJ1-2; abundance: .; d_gene: .; v_gene: TRBV29-1; CDR3nt: TGCAGCGTTGAACCTCCCCAAGGAGAAGGCTACACCTTC; CDR3aa: CSVEPPQGEGYTF
j_gene: TRBJ1-2; abundance: .; d_gene: TRBD1; v_gene: TRBV3-1/TRBV3-2; CDR3nt: TGTGCCAGCAGCCAAGATGCAGGGGGTTATGGCTACACCTTC; CDR3aa: CASSQDAGGYGYTF
j_gene: TRBJ1-1; abundance: once; d_gene: .; v_gene: TRBV9; CDR3nt: TGTGCCAGCAGCGTAGCGATGCGGCCCACTGAAGCTTTCTTT; CDR3aa: CASSVAMRPTEAFF
j_gene: TRBJ1-3; abundance: .; d_gene: .; v_gene: TRBV5-6; CDR3nt: TGTGCCAGCAGCTTGACGGGGGGATCCGGTGTAAACACCATATATTTT; CDR3aa: CASSLTGGSGVNTIYF
j_gene: TRBJ2-7; abundance: .; d_gene: TRBD2; v_gene: TRBV28; CDR3nt: TGTGCCAGCAGTTTCCAACTAGCGTTAACCTACGAGCAGTACTTC; CDR3aa: CASSFQLALTYEQYF
j_gene: TRBJ1-6; abundance: .; d_gene: .; v_gene: TRBV6-5; CDR3nt: TGTGCCAGCAGTCAACCCGAGAATTCACCCCTCCACTTT; CDR3aa: CASSQPENSPLHF
j_gene: TRBJ1-5; abundance: .; d_gene: .; v_gene: TRBV6-2/TRBV6-3; CDR3nt: TGTGCCAGCAGCCCGACCAAACAGCCCCAGCATTTT; CDR3aa: CASSPTKQPQHF
j_gene: TRBJ2-7; abundance: .; d_gene: TRBD1; v_gene: TRBV29-1; CDR3nt: TGCAGCGTGGGACAGGGGGAGGGCGAGCAGTACTTC; CDR3aa: CSVGQGEGEQYF
j_gene: TRBJ1-2; abundance: once; d_gene: .; v_gene: TRBV19; CDR3nt: TGTGCCAGTAGTATAGAGGCAGGGATCTATGGCTACACCTTC; CDR3aa: CASSIEAGIYGYTF
j_gene: TRBJ1-3; abundance: .; d_gene: .; v_gene: TRBV5-1; CDR3nt: TGCGCCAGCAGCTTGGACAGGGTGTCTGGAAACACCATATATTTT; CDR3aa: CASSLDRVSGNTIYF
j_gene: TRBJ1-5; abundance: few; d_gene: .; v_gene: TRBV18; CDR3nt: TGTGCCAGCTCACCGTCCCAAGGAAATAGCAATCAGCCCCAGCATTTT; CDR3aa: CASSPSQGNSNQPQHF
j_gene: TRBJ2-1; abundance: .; d_gene: TRBD2; v_gene: TRBV28; CDR3nt: TGTGCCAGCAGTTCCCCGGGGGGTAGCGGGAACAATGAGCAGTTCTTC; CDR3aa: CASSSPGGSGNNEQFF
j_gene: TRBJ2-3; abundance: once; d_gene: TRBD2; v_gene: TRBV19; CDR3nt: TGTGCCAGTAGTACCGTGGGGACTAGCGGGAGCGGTACGCAGTATTTT; CDR3aa: CASSTVGTSGSGTQYF
j_gene: TRBJ2-2; abundance: .; d_gene: .; v_gene: TRBV7-3; CDR3nt: TGTGCCAGCAGCTTACGCCCGGGACAAAACACCGGGGAGCTGTTTTTT; CDR3aa: CASSLRPGQNTGELFF
j_gene: TRBJ2-1; abundance: .; d_gene: TRBD1; v_gene: TRBV25-1; CDR3nt: TGTGCCAGCAGTGCTGTGGGACAGGGGGCGCGTGAGCAGTTCTTC; CDR3aa: CASSAVGQGAREQFF
j_gene: TRBJ1-1; abundance: .; d_gene: .; v_gene: TRBV18; CDR3nt: TGTGCCAGCTCACCCCCTACGGGGTCGGGGATGAACACTGAAGCTTTCTTT; CDR3aa: CASSPPTGSGMNTEAFF
j_gene: TRBJ2-1; abundance: .; d_gene: .; v_gene: TRBV3-1/TRBV3-2; CDR3nt: TGTGCCAGCAGCCCCCCGGGGCACAATGAGCAGTTCTTC; CDR3aa: CASSPPGHNEQFF
j_gene: TRBJ1-4; abundance: .; d_gene: .; v_gene: TRBV19; CDR3nt: TGTGCCAGTAGTCGGACTGGCAGGGATGAAAAACTGTTTTTT; CDR3aa: CASSRTGRDEKLFF
j_gene: TRBJ1-1; abundance: .; d_gene: TRBD1; v_gene: TRBV18; CDR3nt: TGTGCCAGCTCACCATGGGACAGGTACACTGAAGCTTTCTTT; CDR3aa: CASSPWDRYTEAFF
j_gene: TRBJ2-1; abundance: .; d_gene: TRBD2; v_gene: TRBV19; CDR3nt: TGTGCCAGTAGTCGCGGGGGGCCCGCTTTTGAGCAGTTCTTC; CDR3aa: CASSRGGPAFEQFF
j_gene: TRBJ2-7; abundance: .; d_gene: TRBD2; v_gene: TRBV13; CDR3nt: TGTGCCAGCCGGGGGCGGGAGGGCCAGATCCACGAGCAGTACTTC; CDR3aa: CASRGREGQIHEQYF
j_gene: TRBJ1-5; abundance: .; d_gene: TRBD1; v_gene: TRBV3-1/TRBV3-2; CDR3nt: TGTGCCAGCAGCCGGACAGGGGGCAATCAGCCCCAGCATTTT; CDR3aa: CASSRTGGNQPQHF
j_gene: TRBJ2-7; abundance: .; d_gene: .; v_gene: TRBV10-3; CDR3nt: TGTGTCATCAGTCAGGCAGGGGGAGGCTACGAGCAGTACTTC; CDR3aa: CVISQAGGGYEQYF
j_gene: TRBJ1-1; abundance: .; d_gene: TRBD1; v_gene: TRBV7-2; CDR3nt: TGTGCCAGCAGCGCTCAGGGGGCGCGGGAGGCTTTCTTT; CDR3aa: CASSAQGAREAFF
j_gene: TRBJ1-4; abundance: .; d_gene: .; v_gene: TRBV19; CDR3nt: TGTGCCAGTAAAGGTTCTGTCCCTAATGAAAAACTGTTTTTT; CDR3aa: CASKGSVPNEKLFF
j_gene: TRBJ1-2; abundance: .; d_gene: .; v_gene: TRBV2; CDR3nt: TGTGCCAGCAGTGAAAAGGGGTTAGGCTATGGCTACACCTTC; CDR3aa: CASSEKGLGYGYTF
j_gene: TRBJ2-7; abundance: .; d_gene: .; v_gene: TRBV7-9; CDR3nt: TGTGCCAGCAGTCAGGGGGGCCTGTTGGGGTTCGAGCAGTACTTC; CDR3aa: CASSQGGLLGFEQYF